These 20 T cell receptor beta chains share one sample of origin, sequenced in a study of PD-1 blockade in classical Hodgkin lymphoma. Generated by immunoSEQ multiplex PCR, the TCRdb table keeps only in-frame clones and is missing some. The sample includes 90,000 or so clones, around 78% of them seen just once. Time point indicated: cycle 4 day 1 (C4D1), after less than seven weeks of nivolumab. The patients all showed relapse after autologous stem cell transplantation, while their brentuximab vedotin exposure varied. The sample here was peripheral blood mononuclear cells (PBMCs), taken before the fourth cycle of nivolumab. The receptors were gathered from a human donor with classical Hodgkin lymphoma.

The chain employs TRBV7-9 and TRBJ2-7; D is perhaps TRBD1 (5 bases). From germline, CDR1 is SEHNR and CDR2 FQNEAQ (reference sequence). V was clipped by 4 bases and J by 1 base, with 11 bases between them. CDR3 length equals 14 residues. This CDR3 is CASSSRTPSYEQYF. The DNA for the CDR3 is TGTGCCAGCAGCTCACGGACACCTTCCTACGAGCAGTACTTC.

This chain joins TRBV9 and TRBJ2-5, with D perhaps matching TRBD1 (6 bases). The CDR3 spans 16 residues. With 3 bases removed from V and 2 bases from J, the gap between germline ends came to 17 bases. CDR1 and CDR2 from the germline V gene are SGDLS and YYNGEE. CDR3 nucleotide sequence: TGTGCCAGCAGCGCGAACCCACAGGGTGCACAAGAGACCCAGTACTTC. Translating gives CASSANPQGAQETQYF.

The rearrangement joins TRBV19 to TRBJ1-1; D may be TRBD1 (5 bases). The CDR3 totals 15 residues. Germline V lookup: CDR1 LNHDA, CDR2 SQIVND (reference sequence). The ends were cut back, 7 bases at V and 3 bases at J, with 18 bases in the middle. The CDR3 is CASTRYPDTYTEAFF. In DNA, the CDR3 is TGTGCCAGTACCAGATACCCGGACACCTACACTGAAGCTTTCTTT.

The chain recombines TRBV5-1 with TRBJ2-2, with D tentatively TRBD1 (5 bases). V was trimmed by 0 bases and J by 6 bases, leaving 9 bases between them. The CDR3 contains 14 residues. Germline CDR1 SGHRS, CDR2 YFSETQ. For the CDR3, the DNA is TGCGCCAGCAGCTTGGCCAGGGTGTCCGGGGAGCTGTTTTTT. Amino acid sequence: CASSLARVSGELFF.

The J gene is TRBJ2-7, the V gene TRBV9; TRBD2 matches at 8 bases. The CDR3 extends over 16 amino acids. Trimming cost V 4 bases and J 4 bases; bases outside gene matches: 13. CDR1 and CDR2 from the germline V gene are SGDLS and YYNGEE. The chain's CDR3 is CASSPQERGNLYEQYF. CDR3 DNA: TGTGCCAGCAGCCCCCAGGAGCGGGGGAACTTGTACGAGCAGTACTTC.

V gene TRBV28 combines with J gene TRBJ2-7, with no clear D. Per germline, CDR1 MDHEN and CDR2 SYDVKM. V lost 3 bases and J lost 5, with 8 bases in between. The CDR3 runs to 12 residues. CDR3 DNA sequence: TGTGCCAGCAGTTTTCTTCCGAACGAGCAGTACTTC. It specifies CASSFLPNEQYF.

The rearrangement links TRBV5-1 to TRBJ2-3; D unclear. This CDR3 spans 11 amino acids. Germline V lookup: CDR1 SGHRS, CDR2 YFSETQ. The V end lost 2 bases, the J end lost 6 bases, and 4 bases lay between the germline ends. Written as DNA, the CDR3 is TGCGCCAGCAGCTTCGACGATACGCAGTATTTT. Translated: CASSFDDTQYF. Together with reference TRBV5-1 and TRBJ2-3, the CDR3 gives the full variable domain: KAGVTQTPRYLIKTRGQQVTLSCSPISGHRSVSWYQQTPGQGLQFLFEYFSETQRNKGNFPGRFSGRQFSNSRSEMNVSTLELGDSALYLCASSFDDTQYFGPGTRLTVL.

The chain employs TRBV18 and TRBJ1-3; TRBD1 agrees at 12 bases. This CDR3 has 17 amino acids. CDR1 is KGHSH and CDR2 is LQKENI in the germline V gene. V lost 3 bases and J lost 0; bases outside the gene matches: 3. This CDR3 is CASSPGTGGNSGNTIYF. The CDR3 region has the DNA TGTGCCAGCTCACCCGGGACAGGGGGCAACTCTGGAAACACCATATATTTT.

The V and J genes are TRBV13 and TRBJ2-3; D gene uncertain. Germline V gene lookup returns CDR1 PRHDT and CDR2 FYEKMQ (reference sequence). The CDR3 is 15 residues long. Trimming took off 1 base at V and 3 bases at J, with 11 bases between the two ends. As DNA, the CDR3 is TGTGCCAGCAGCTTAGACCCCCTTATAACAGATACGCAGTATTTT. Amino acid sequence: CASSLDPLITDTQYF.

The gene calls are TRBV5-5 and TRBJ1-3; D ambiguous. CDR1 and CDR2 from the germline V gene are SGHKS and YYEKEE (reference sequence). Trimming removed 6 bases at V and 0 bases at J, with 7 bases between. This CDR3 is built from 13 residues. The CDR3 DNA reads TGTGCCAGCAACCCAGCCTCTGGAAACACCATATATTTT. Translating gives CASNPASGNTIYF.

Only a few counts were recorded for this clone. This chain connects TRBV6-5 to TRBJ2-7, with TRBD1 matching over 10 bases. The length of the CDR3 is 15 residues. V lost 7 bases to trimming and J lost 2 bases; unmatched junction nucleotides: 8. Germline assignment: CDR1 MNHEY and CDR2 SVGAGI. CDR3 nucleotide sequence: TGTGCCAGCACCCTCGGACAGGGGGGGACCTACGAGCAGTACTTC. As protein: CASTLGQGGTYEQYF.

The CDR3 DNA sequence: TGTGCCAGCAGCGTAAGCGGGACCACCAAAAACATTCAGTACTTC. It translates to CASSVSGTTKNIQYF. This chain links TRBV9 with TRBJ2-4, with 7 bases lining up with TRBD2. The V segment lost 1 base and the J segment 2 bases; nucleotides outside the gene matches: 3. The CDR3 has 15 residues. CDR1 is SGDLS and CDR2 is YYNGEE in the germline V gene.

This clone showed up just once. V is TRBV19 and J is TRBJ2-3, with D possibly TRBD1 on 6 matching bases. CDR3 length equals 13 residues. V dropped 6 bases and J dropped 1 base, with 8 bases sitting between them. CDR1 and CDR2 from the germline V gene are LNHDA and SQIVND (reference sequence). This chain's CDR3 is CASRRQGTDTQYF. The CDR3, as DNA: TGTGCCAGTAGAAGACAGGGCACAGATACGCAGTATTTT.

The V gene is TRBV10-3, the J gene TRBJ1-2; 11 nucleotides match TRBD1. V lost 4 bases to trimming and J lost 4 bases; unmatched junction nucleotides: 5. The V gene's germline CDR1 is ENHRY and CDR2 SYGVKD. This CDR3 spans 15 amino acids. The CDR3 bases are TGTGCCATCAGTGTGAGGACAGGGGGCGGCTATGGCTACACCTTC. Translated, it gives CAISVRTGGGYGYTF.

J is TRBJ2-5 and V is TRBV10-3; possibly TRBD1 for D (6 bases). The CDR3 totals 15 residues. V gave up 3 bases and J gave up 1 base, with 12 bases separating them. Germline lookup yields CDR1 ENHRY and CDR2 SYGVKD. The CDR3 coding sequence is TGTGCCATCAGTGACCCCGACAGGATCCAAGAGACCCAGTACTTC. As protein: CAISDPDRIQETQYF.

V and J are TRBV6-5 and TRBJ2-7; D unclear. Looked up from germline, CDR1 is MNHEY and CDR2 is SVGAGI. Trimming removed 6 bases at V and 3 bases at J, with 6 bases between. This CDR3 has 11 amino acids. The CDR3 DNA sequence: TGTGCCAGCAGCAACAGCTACGAGCAGTACTTC. This sequence encodes CASSNSYEQYF.

The J gene is TRBJ1-1, the V gene TRBV12-5; D perhaps matches TRBD1 (6 bases). The ends were cut back, 4 bases at V and 0 bases at J, with 18 bases in the middle. This CDR3 region has 17 residues. Germline CDR1 is LGHNT and CDR2 is FRNRAP. CDR3: CASGYIWGQPMNTEAFF. Written as DNA, the CDR3 is TGTGCTAGTGGTTACATCTGGGGGCAGCCCATGAACACTGAAGCTTTCTTT.

The gene calls are TRBV5-6 and TRBJ2-4; D is perhaps TRBD1 (6 bases). Germline V gene lookup returns CDR1 SGHDT and CDR2 YYEEEE. The CDR3 contains 15 residues. Trimming pared 1 base from V and 1 base from J, leaving 9 bases between. CDR3 region: CASSLRQVAKNIQYF. As DNA, the CDR3 is TGTGCCAGCAGCTTGAGACAGGTGGCCAAAAACATTCAGTACTTC.

V is TRBV28 and J is TRBJ2-7, with 9 bases lining up with TRBD2. The germline gives CDR1 MDHEN, CDR2 SYDVKM. V dropped 5 bases and J dropped 3; count of bases not matched to a gene: 11. This CDR3 contains 16 residues. Written as DNA, the CDR3 is TGTGCCAGCAGTCCAAACTTTGGACTAGCGCTCTACGAGCAGTACTTC. Translation gives CASSPNFGLALYEQYF.

The chain is built from TRBV5-6 and TRBJ1-2; 8 bases fit TRBD1. Germline loops: CDR1 SGHDT, CDR2 YYEEEE. Losses at the gene ends were 0 bases for V and 4 bases for J; bases not matched to a gene: 8. CDR3 size: 16 residues. The CDR3 DNA sequence: TGTGCCAGCAGCTTGGGGACAGGGTTTGGGGGCTATGGCTACACCTTC. Protein sequence: CASSLGTGFGGYGYTF.